These T cell receptor beta chains were read from a single sample in a study of chemoradiotherapy in HPV16-positive cancers. Clones were sequenced by immunoSEQ multiplex PCR, and TCRdb holds only the in-frame ones, with some missing. The sample holds thousands of clones, about 79% seen once. The sample here was taken from a patient who underwent chemoradiotherapy. All receptors derive from a human donor with HPV-associated anogenital cancer. The CDR3 runs from the conserved cysteine through the conserved F or W. Each record gives: D gene, V gene, J gene, clone size, CDR3 protein, CDR3 DNA. The D gene is left open where the match is weak. Expanded clones get a size class; other rows say once, few or many, or leave the size out.

D gene: -; V gene: TRBV19; J gene: TRBJ2-3; clone size: -; CDR3 protein: CASSGTQHTDTQYF; CDR3 DNA: TGTGCCAGTAGTGGGACCCAGCACACAGATACGCAGTATTTT
D gene: -; V gene: TRBV9; J gene: TRBJ1-2; clone size: -; CDR3 protein: CASSVELGGGRGYTF; CDR3 DNA: TGTGCCAGCAGCGTAGAATTGGGCGGGGGCCGGGGCTACACCTTC
D gene: TRBD2; V gene: TRBV7-2; J gene: TRBJ2-2; clone size: few; CDR3 protein: CASSFTGTTSGELFF; CDR3 DNA: TGTGCCAGCAGCTTTACCGGGACTACGTCCGGGGAGCTGTTTTTT
D gene: TRBD1; V gene: TRBV6-1; J gene: TRBJ1-1; clone size: -; CDR3 protein: CASSATQGYEAFF; CDR3 DNA: TGTGCCAGCAGTGCCACACAGGGGTATGAAGCTTTCTTT
D gene: -; V gene: TRBV28; J gene: TRBJ2-7; clone size: -; CDR3 protein: CASSLETVSYEQYF; CDR3 DNA: TGTGCCAGCAGTTTGGAGACAGTCTCCTACGAGCAGTACTTC
D gene: -; V gene: TRBV9; J gene: TRBJ1-1; clone size: -; CDR3 protein: CASSPWTANLMNTEAFF; CDR3 DNA: TGTGCCAGCAGCCCATGGACAGCCAACCTCATGAACACTGAAGCTTTCTTT
D gene: -; V gene: TRBV28; J gene: TRBJ2-7; clone size: -; CDR3 protein: CASRVGTTEQYF; CDR3 DNA: TGTGCCAGCAGGGTCGGGACCACCGAGCAGTACTTC
D gene: -; V gene: TRBV6-6; J gene: TRBJ1-4; clone size: once; CDR3 protein: CASSYSKRQEKLFF; CDR3 DNA: TGTGCCAGCAGTTACTCGAAGAGGCAGGAAAAACTGTTTTTT
D gene: TRBD1; V gene: TRBV18; J gene: TRBJ1-1; clone size: -; CDR3 protein: CASSPGGTGGAEAFF; CDR3 DNA: TGTGCCAGCTCACCGGGGGGGACAGGCGGCGCTGAAGCTTTCTTT
D gene: TRBD2; V gene: TRBV6-1; J gene: TRBJ2-1; clone size: -; CDR3 protein: CASSEELAGSNEQFF; CDR3 DNA: TGTGCCAGCAGTGAGGAGCTAGCGGGAAGTAATGAGCAGTTCTTC
D gene: TRBD1; V gene: TRBV7-2; J gene: TRBJ1-5; clone size: -; CDR3 protein: CASSLEHRGVGNQPQHF; CDR3 DNA: TGTGCCAGCAGCTTAGAGCACAGGGGAGTAGGCAATCAGCCCCAGCATTTT
D gene: -; V gene: TRBV19; J gene: TRBJ2-1; clone size: once; CDR3 protein: CASSFGPGGLDEQFF; CDR3 DNA: TGTGCCAGTAGTTTTGGCCCGGGGGGCTTGGATGAGCAGTTCTTC
D gene: TRBD1; V gene: TRBV7-9; J gene: TRBJ2-1; clone size: -; CDR3 protein: CASSAQGASYNEQFF; CDR3 DNA: TGTGCCAGCAGCGCCCAGGGGGCTTCCTACAATGAGCAGTTCTTC
D gene: -; V gene: TRBV5-5; J gene: TRBJ1-1; clone size: -; CDR3 protein: CASSYTSEWGTEAFF; CDR3 DNA: TGTGCCAGCAGCTATACCTCAGAGTGGGGGACTGAAGCTTTCTTT
D gene: -; V gene: TRBV6-5; J gene: TRBJ2-1; clone size: -; CDR3 protein: CASTEGRGGNEQFF; CDR3 DNA: TGTGCCAGCACGGAAGGTAGGGGTGGGAATGAGCAGTTCTTC
D gene: -; V gene: TRBV28; J gene: TRBJ2-7; clone size: -; CDR3 protein: CASSPTGQTYEQYF; CDR3 DNA: TGTGCCAGCAGCCCTACCGGACAAACCTACGAGCAGTACTTC
D gene: -; V gene: TRBV11-2; J gene: TRBJ2-1; clone size: once; CDR3 protein: CASEGNFDEQFF; CDR3 DNA: TGTGCCAGCGAGGGGAACTTCGATGAGCAGTTCTTC
D gene: -; V gene: TRBV5-6; J gene: TRBJ2-2; clone size: -; CDR3 protein: CASSFAGGGELFF; CDR3 DNA: TGTGCCAGCAGCTTTGCCGGCGGTGGGGAGCTGTTTTTT
D gene: TRBD1; V gene: TRBV11-2; J gene: TRBJ1-2; clone size: -; CDR3 protein: CASSEMRTGGNGYTF; CDR3 DNA: TGTGCCAGCAGCGAGATGAGGACAGGGGGCAATGGCTACACCTTC
D gene: -; V gene: TRBV6-1; J gene: TRBJ2-7; clone size: -; CDR3 protein: CASLKDKNSYEQYF; CDR3 DNA: TGTGCCAGCCTTAAGGACAAGAACTCCTACGAGCAGTACTTC
D gene: -; V gene: TRBV30; J gene: TRBJ2-3; clone size: -; CDR3 protein: CAWSVGRSSTDTQYF; CDR3 DNA: TGTGCCTGGAGTGTCGGCAGGTCTAGCACAGATACGCAGTATTTT
D gene: TRBD1; V gene: TRBV5-6; J gene: TRBJ1-1; clone size: -; CDR3 protein: CASSLTGGNTEAFF; CDR3 DNA: TGTGCCAGCAGTCTCACAGGGGGGAACACTGAAGCTTTCTTT
D gene: TRBD2; V gene: TRBV10-2; J gene: TRBJ2-5; clone size: -; CDR3 protein: CASSEGLAGGRGETQYF; CDR3 DNA: TGCGCCAGCAGCGAGGGACTAGCGGGGGGCCGTGGGGAGACCCAGTACTTC
D gene: -; V gene: TRBV7-2; J gene: TRBJ1-2; clone size: -; CDR3 protein: CASSLAGGNYGYTF; CDR3 DNA: TGTGCCAGCAGCTTAGCGGGGGGGAACTATGGCTACACCTTC
D gene: -; V gene: TRBV27; J gene: TRBJ1-4; clone size: -; CDR3 protein: CASRLNSLPNEKLFF; CDR3 DNA: TGTGCCAGCCGTCTAAACTCTCTCCCCAATGAAAAACTGTTTTTT
D gene: -; V gene: TRBV12-5; J gene: TRBJ2-7; clone size: few; CDR3 protein: CASGPGGAHEQYF; CDR3 DNA: TGTGCTAGTGGTCCAGGCGGGGCACACGAGCAGTACTTC
D gene: TRBD1; V gene: TRBV23-1; J gene: TRBJ1-2; clone size: -; CDR3 protein: CASSPAGGNYGYTF; CDR3 DNA: TGCGCCAGCAGTCCCGCAGGGGGTAACTATGGCTACACCTTC
D gene: -; V gene: TRBV7-2; J gene: TRBJ2-7; clone size: -; CDR3 protein: CASSYGTSQIYEQYF; CDR3 DNA: TGTGCCAGCAGCTACGGGACTTCCCAGATCTACGAGCAGTACTTC
D gene: TRBD1; V gene: TRBV30; J gene: TRBJ1-6; clone size: few; CDR3 protein: CAWSAGQDNSPLHF; CDR3 DNA: TGTGCCTGGAGTGCGGGACAGGATAATTCACCCCTCCACTTT
D gene: -; V gene: TRBV4-3; J gene: TRBJ2-2; clone size: -; CDR3 protein: CASSQDPRGELFF; CDR3 DNA: TGCGCCAGCAGCCAAGATCCGAGGGGGGAGCTGTTTTTT
D gene: -; V gene: TRBV18; J gene: TRBJ1-6; clone size: -; CDR3 protein: CASSPYRDSPLHF; CDR3 DNA: TGTGCCAGCTCGCCTTACAGGGACTCACCCCTCCACTTT
D gene: -; V gene: TRBV7-2; J gene: TRBJ1-2; clone size: -; CDR3 protein: CASSLAPGYGYTF; CDR3 DNA: TGTGCCAGCAGCTTAGCGCCAGGGTATGGCTACACCTTC
D gene: TRBD1; V gene: TRBV10-2; J gene: TRBJ2-7; clone size: -; CDR3 protein: CASSELGQGHEQYF; CDR3 DNA: TGCGCCAGCAGTGAGTTGGGACAGGGGCACGAGCAGTACTTC
D gene: -; V gene: TRBV10-3; J gene: TRBJ2-7; clone size: -; CDR3 protein: CAISEISYEQYF; CDR3 DNA: TGTGCCATCAGCGAAATTTCCTACGAGCAGTACTTC
D gene: TRBD2; V gene: TRBV11-2; J gene: TRBJ2-2; clone size: -; CDR3 protein: CASSLRPLAATGELFF; CDR3 DNA: TGTGCCAGCAGCTTAAGACCCCTAGCGGCTACCGGGGAGCTGTTTTTT
D gene: -; V gene: TRBV5-4; J gene: TRBJ1-2; clone size: once; CDR3 protein: CASSLGRPPDYGYTF; CDR3 DNA: TGTGCCAGCAGCCTCGGACGGCCCCCGGACTATGGCTACACCTTC
D gene: TRBD1; V gene: TRBV29-1; J gene: TRBJ1-1; clone size: once; CDR3 protein: CSVDRGQNTEAFF; CDR3 DNA: TGCAGCGTTGACAGGGGGCAGAACACTGAAGCTTTCTTT
D gene: -; V gene: TRBV7-2; J gene: TRBJ1-4; clone size: -; CDR3 protein: CASSLGSSTNEELFF; CDR3 DNA: TGTGCCAGCAGCCTGGGGAGTTCAACTAATGAAGAACTGTTTTTT
D gene: -; V gene: TRBV25-1; J gene: TRBJ2-3; clone size: -; CDR3 protein: CASSEGPVGRTDTQYF; CDR3 DNA: TGTGCCAGCAGTGAGGGTCCGGTAGGGCGCACAGATACGCAGTATTTT
D gene: -; V gene: TRBV6-4; J gene: TRBJ2-3; clone size: few; CDR3 protein: CASSAAASTDTQYF; CDR3 DNA: TGTGCCAGCAGTGCAGCGGCTAGCACAGATACGCAGTATTTT
D gene: -; V gene: TRBV7-3; J gene: TRBJ2-3; clone size: -; CDR3 protein: CASSFLGGYTDTQYF; CDR3 DNA: TGTGCCAGCAGCTTTTTGGGCGGCTACACAGATACGCAGTATTTT
D gene: TRBD1; V gene: TRBV6-4; J gene: TRBJ2-3; clone size: -; CDR3 protein: CASSEATGGTDTQYF; CDR3 DNA: TGTGCCAGCAGTGAGGCGACAGGGGGCACAGATACGCAGTATTTT
D gene: -; V gene: TRBV7-3; J gene: TRBJ2-3; clone size: -; CDR3 protein: CASSSPGWDTQYF; CDR3 DNA: TGTGCCAGCAGCTCTCCAGGCTGGGATACGCAGTATTTT
D gene: TRBD1; V gene: TRBV7-9; J gene: TRBJ2-1; clone size: few; CDR3 protein: CASTETGTALDEQFF; CDR3 DNA: TGTGCCAGCACCGAAACCGGGACAGCCCTCGATGAGCAGTTCTTC
D gene: -; V gene: TRBV29-1; J gene: TRBJ2-7; clone size: few; CDR3 protein: CSVEPDNSYEQYF; CDR3 DNA: TGCAGCGTAGAACCGGACAACTCCTACGAGCAGTACTTC
D gene: TRBD2; V gene: TRBV11-3; J gene: TRBJ2-5; clone size: once; CDR3 protein: CASSPGGDYQETQYF; CDR3 DNA: TGTGCCAGCAGCCCGGGGGGAGATTATCAAGAGACCCAGTACTTC
D gene: TRBD2; V gene: TRBV19; J gene: TRBJ2-2; clone size: -; CDR3 protein: CASSIPSGRSHGELFF; CDR3 DNA: TGTGCCAGTAGTATTCCTAGCGGGCGGTCCCACGGGGAGCTGTTTTTT
D gene: -; V gene: TRBV19; J gene: TRBJ2-3; clone size: few; CDR3 protein: CASNENQGTDTQYF; CDR3 DNA: TGTGCCAGTAACGAAAACCAGGGGACAGATACGCAGTATTTT
D gene: TRBD1; V gene: TRBV6-6; J gene: TRBJ2-1; clone size: once; CDR3 protein: CASSSTGTGAGEQFF; CDR3 DNA: TGTGCCAGCAGTTCCACCGGGACAGGGGCGGGTGAGCAGTTCTTC
D gene: TRBD2; V gene: TRBV7-2; J gene: TRBJ2-3; clone size: -; CDR3 protein: CASSTSGTTDTQYF; CDR3 DNA: TGTGCCAGCAGCACCAGCGGGACCACAGATACGCAGTATTTT
D gene: TRBD1; V gene: TRBV2; J gene: TRBJ2-3; clone size: -; CDR3 protein: CASSEGGQADTQYF; CDR3 DNA: TGTGCCAGCAGTGAAGGAGGACAGGCAGATACGCAGTATTTT
D gene: -; V gene: TRBV19; J gene: TRBJ1-2; clone size: -; CDR3 protein: CASSIWDGYTF; CDR3 DNA: TGTGCCAGTAGTATCTGGGATGGCTACACCTTC
D gene: -; V gene: TRBV7-9; J gene: TRBJ2-5; clone size: -; CDR3 protein: CASSSPRGLQETQYF; CDR3 DNA: TGTGCCAGCAGCTCCCCCCGGGGCCTCCAAGAGACCCAGTACTTC
D gene: TRBD2; V gene: TRBV11-2; J gene: TRBJ2-1; clone size: -; CDR3 protein: CASSQVGRGAGSYNEQFF; CDR3 DNA: TGTGCCAGCAGCCAAGTTGGGCGGGGGGCAGGCTCCTACAATGAGCAGTTCTTC